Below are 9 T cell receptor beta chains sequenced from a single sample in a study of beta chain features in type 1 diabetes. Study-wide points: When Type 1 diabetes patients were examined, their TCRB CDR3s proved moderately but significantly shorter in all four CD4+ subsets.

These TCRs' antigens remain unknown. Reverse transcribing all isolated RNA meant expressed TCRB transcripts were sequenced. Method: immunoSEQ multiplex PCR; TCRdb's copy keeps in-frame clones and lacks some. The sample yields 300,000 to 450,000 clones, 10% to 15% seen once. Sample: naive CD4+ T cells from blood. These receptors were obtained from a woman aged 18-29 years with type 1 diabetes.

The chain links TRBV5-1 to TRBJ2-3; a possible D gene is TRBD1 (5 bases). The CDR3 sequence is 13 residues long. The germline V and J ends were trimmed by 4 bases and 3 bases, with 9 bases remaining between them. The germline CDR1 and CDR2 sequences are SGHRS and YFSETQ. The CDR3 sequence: CASSGRVTDTQYF. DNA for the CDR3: TGCGCCAGCAGCGGCAGGGTTACAGATACGCAGTATTTT.

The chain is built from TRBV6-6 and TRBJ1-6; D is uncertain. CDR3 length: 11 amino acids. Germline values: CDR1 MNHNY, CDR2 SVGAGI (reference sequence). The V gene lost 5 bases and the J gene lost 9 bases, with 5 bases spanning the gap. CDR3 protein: CASSPSSPLHF. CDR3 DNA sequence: TGTGCCAGCAGTCCTTCTTCACCCCTCCACTTT.

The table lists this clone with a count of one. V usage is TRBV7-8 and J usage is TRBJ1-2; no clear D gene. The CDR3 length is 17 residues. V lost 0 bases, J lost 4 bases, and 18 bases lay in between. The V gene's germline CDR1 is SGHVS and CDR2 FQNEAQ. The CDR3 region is CASSLALSSLLGYGYTF. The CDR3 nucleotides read TGTGCCAGCAGCTTAGCGCTAAGTTCCTTACTAGGCTATGGCTACACCTTC.

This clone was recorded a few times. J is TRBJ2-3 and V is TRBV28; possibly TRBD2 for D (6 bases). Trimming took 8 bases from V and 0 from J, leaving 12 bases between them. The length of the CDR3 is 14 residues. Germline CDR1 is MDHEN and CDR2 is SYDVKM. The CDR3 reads CASRSGWSTDTQYF. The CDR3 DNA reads TGTGCCAGCCGAAGCGGGTGGAGCACAGATACGCAGTATTTT. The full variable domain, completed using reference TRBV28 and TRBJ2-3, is DVKVTQSSRYLVKRTGEKVFLECVQDMDHENMFWYRQDPGLGLRLIYFSYDVKMKEKGDIPEGYSVSREKKERFSLILESASTNQTSMYLCASRSGWSTDTQYFGPGTRLTVL.

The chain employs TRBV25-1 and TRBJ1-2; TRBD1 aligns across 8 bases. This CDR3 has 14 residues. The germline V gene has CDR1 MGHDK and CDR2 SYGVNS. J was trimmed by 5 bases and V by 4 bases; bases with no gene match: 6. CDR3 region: CASSGTQGAYGYTF. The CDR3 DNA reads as TGTGCCAGCAGTGGAACTCAGGGGGCGTATGGCTACACCTTC.

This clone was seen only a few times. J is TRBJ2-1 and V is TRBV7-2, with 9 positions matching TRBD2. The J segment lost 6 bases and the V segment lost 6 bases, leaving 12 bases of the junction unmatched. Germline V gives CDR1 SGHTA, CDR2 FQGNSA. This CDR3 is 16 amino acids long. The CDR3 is CASRQGGLAGRNEQFF. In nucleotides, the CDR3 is TGTGCCAGCAGACAGGGAGGTCTAGCGGGGCGCAATGAGCAGTTCTTC.

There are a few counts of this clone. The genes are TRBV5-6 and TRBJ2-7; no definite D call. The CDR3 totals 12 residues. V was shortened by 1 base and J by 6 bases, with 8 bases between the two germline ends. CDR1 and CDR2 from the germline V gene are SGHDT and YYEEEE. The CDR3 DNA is TGTGCCAGCAGCTTGTTGGAGCTCGAGCAGTACTTC. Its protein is CASSLLELEQYF.

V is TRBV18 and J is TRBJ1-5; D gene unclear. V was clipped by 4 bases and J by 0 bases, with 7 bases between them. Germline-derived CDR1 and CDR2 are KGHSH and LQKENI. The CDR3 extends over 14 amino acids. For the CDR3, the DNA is TGTGCCAGCTCACTAGAATATAGCAATCAGCCCCAGCATTTT. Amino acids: CASSLEYSNQPQHF. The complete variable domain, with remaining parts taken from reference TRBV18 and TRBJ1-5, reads NAGVMQNPRHLVRRRGQEARLRCSPMKGHSHVYWYRQLPEEGLKFMVYLQKENIIDESGMPKERFSAEFPKEGPSILRIQQVVRGDSAAYFCASSLEYSNQPQHFGDGTRLSIL.

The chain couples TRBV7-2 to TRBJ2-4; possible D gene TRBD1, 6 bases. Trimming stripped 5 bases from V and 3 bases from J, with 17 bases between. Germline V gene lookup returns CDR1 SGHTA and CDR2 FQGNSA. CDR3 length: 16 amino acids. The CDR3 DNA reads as TGTGCCAGCAGCCAACAGGGAACCCTTGTCAAAAACATTCAGTACTTC. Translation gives CASSQQGTLVKNIQYF.